These 11 T cell receptor beta chains originate from one sample sequenced in a study of T cell responses to AZD1222 COVID-19 vaccine. Libraries were prepared by immunoSEQ multiplex PCR; TCRdb keeps only in-frame clonotypes and omits some of them. The sample includes around 200,000 clones, 94% seen only once; the top ten take around 1.5%. The source was peripheral blood, collected 28 days after the second AZD1222 dose. These TCRs come from an adult who received the AZD1222 COVID-19 vaccine.

J is TRBJ2-7 and V is TRBV7-8; D may be TRBD2 (6 bases). The germline V and J ends were trimmed by 6 bases and 8 bases, with 23 bases remaining between them. Per the germline V gene, CDR1 is SGHVS and CDR2 is FQNEAQ. This CDR3 has 15 residues. This CDR3 reads CASSPLGVEGEKQYF. CDR3 DNA sequence: TGTGCCAGCAGTCCACTAGGGGTGGAGGGAGAGAAGCAGTACTTC.

The rearrangement links TRBV13 to TRBJ2-7, with D possibly TRBD1 on 6 matching bases. The V end lost 7 bases, the J end lost 4 bases, and 17 bases lay between the germline ends. The germline gives CDR1 PRHDT, CDR2 FYEKMQ (reference sequence). This CDR3 spans 14 amino acids. The CDR3 bases are TGTGCCAGCACTCAATCGCAGGGGAGTTACGAGCAGTACTTC. Its protein is CASTQSQGSYEQYF.

The chain combines TRBV7-2 with TRBJ1-1, with D perhaps TRBD1 (6 bases). The V gene's germline CDR1 is SGHTA and CDR2 FQGNSA. CDR3 length equals 14 residues. V was clipped by 11 bases and J by 1 base, with 17 bases between them. The chain's CDR3 is CASRRGTRNTEAFF. DNA for the CDR3: TGTGCCTCCCGGAGGGGGACAAGGAACACTGAAGCTTTCTTT.

The chain recombines TRBV18 with TRBJ1-1; D uncertain. V was cut by 5 bases and J by 1 base, with 11 bases left in between. Germline loops: CDR1 KGHSH, CDR2 LQKENI. This CDR3 comprises 14 residues. This chain's CDR3 is CASSVPPENTEAFF. In DNA, the CDR3 is TGTGCCAGCTCAGTACCCCCAGAGAACACTGAAGCTTTCTTT.

J is TRBJ1-1 and V is TRBV24-1; D possibly corresponds to TRBD1 (6 bases). The CDR3 is 17 residues long. Trimming cost V 4 bases and J 4 bases, with 21 bases left between them. CDR1 is KGHDR, CDR2 SFDVKD, per germline. This chain's CDR3 is CATSDSGGANGPTEAFF. In DNA, the CDR3 is TGTGCCACCAGTGACTCGGGGGGCGCGAACGGTCCCACTGAAGCTTTCTTT.

The chain links TRBV7-6 to TRBJ2-2; TRBD2 matches 9 bases. The CDR3 runs 16 residues. CDR1 is SGHVS, CDR2 FNYEAQ, per germline. J gave up 5 bases and V 5 bases, and 9 bases lay outside the gene matches. The CDR3 sequence is CASSLRLAVGTGELFF. The CDR3, as DNA: TGTGCCAGCAGCCTCAGACTAGCGGTTGGGACCGGGGAGCTGTTTTTT. The full variable domain, its missing parts supplied by reference TRBV7-6 and TRBJ2-2, is GAGVSQSPRYKVTKRGQDVALRCDPISGHVSLYWYRQALGQGPEFLTYFNYEAQQDKSGLPNDRFSAERPEGSISTLTIQRTEQRDSAMYRCASSLRLAVGTGELFFGEGSRLTVL.

CDR3 sequence: CAISGAVQGVSGNTIYF. In nucleotides, the CDR3 is TGTGCCATCAGTGGAGCGGTACAGGGGGTCTCTGGAAACACCATATATTTT. The rearrangement uses TRBV10-3 and TRBJ1-3; 8 bases align to TRBD1. The trim removed 4 bases at V and 0 bases at J, leaving 8 bases unmatched. The germline CDR1 and CDR2 sequences are ENHRY and SYGVKD. This CDR3 spans 17 amino acids.

This chain connects TRBV11-3 to TRBJ1-2; TRBD1 agrees at 8 bases. V gave up 5 bases and J gave up 8 bases; unmatched junction bases: 7. CDR1 SGHNT and CDR2 YENEEA come from the germline V gene. The length of the CDR3 is 13 residues. As DNA, the CDR3 is TGTGCCAGCAGCCCGGACAGGGTTGGAGGCTACACCTTC. Its translation is CASSPDRVGGYTF.

The chain has TRBV10-2 and TRBJ2-5; TRBD2 aligns across 14 bases. This CDR3 has 15 residues. Germline assignment: CDR1 WSHSY and CDR2 SAAADI. The J segment lost 9 bases and the V segment lost 6 bases, leaving 9 bases of the junction unmatched. This chain's CDR3 is CASRGTSGGFGPQYF. The CDR3 DNA reads as TGCGCCAGCAGAGGGACTAGCGGGGGTTTTGGGCCCCAGTACTTC.

V and J are TRBV6-1 and TRBJ1-2, with D unresolved. Trimming took off 2 bases at V and 8 bases at J, with 18 bases between the two ends. CDR1 is MNHNS and CDR2 is SASEGT in the germline V gene. The CDR3 length is 15 residues. CDR3 nucleotides: TGTGCCAGCAGTGAAAGTCCTAATCAGAGCGGGGGCTACACCTTC. It translates to CASSESPNQSGGYTF.

The rearrangement joins TRBV5-4 to TRBJ2-7; tentative D call: TRBD1 (6 bases). Germline V gives CDR1 SGHNT, CDR2 YYREEE (reference sequence). Trimming shortened V by 0 bases and J by 3 bases, and 10 bases separated the two germline ends. The CDR3 sequence is 14 residues long. The chain's CDR3 is CASSLGAQGYEQYF. DNA of the CDR3: TGTGCCAGCAGCTTGGGTGCACAGGGCTACGAGCAGTACTTC.